This TCR beta chain was obtained from a study of beta chain features in type 1 diabetes. Notes on the study in general: Shorter TCRB CDR3s, moderately but significantly so, marked every one of the four CD4+ subsets in Type 1 diabetes patients. PCR, the amplification step, might favor shorter templates, equally in patients and controls.

V was pared by 3 bases and J by 4 bases, with 9 bases of the junction left unmatched. CDR3 length: 15 amino acids. Looked up from germline, CDR1 is GTSNPN and CDR2 is SVGIG (reference sequence). This clone was detected a few times. Its antigen is not identified. Isolated RNA was reverse transcribed in full, so expressed TCRB transcripts were sequenced. Libraries were prepared by immunoSEQ multiplex PCR; TCRdb keeps only in-frame clonotypes and omits some of them. The repertoire holds about 650,000 clones, with approximately 13% as singletons. The source material was naive CD4+ T cells from blood. The chain links TRBV30 to TRBJ2-3; 8 bases match TRBD2. The TCR was taken from a man aged 25-45 years with type 1 diabetes. CDR3 bases: TGTGCCTGGAGCCACCTTAGCGGGGCCCCAGATACGCAGTATTTT. The encoded protein is CAWSHLSGAPDTQYF.